Described below is a single T cell receptor beta chain sequence and its context. Its antigen specificity is not known. Per-base qualities were not stored, and no clone one base away is much larger. These data are taken from a study of blood T cell repertoires in COVID-19 (dated by TCRdb to 2018 to 2020). Some background on the complete study: The collaborator samples originated in the United States, Italy and Spain and spanned the acute and convalescent phases of COVID-19. The material from the prospective study consisted of cDNA or gDNA derived from T cells, B-cell-depleted T cells, or PBMCs. The dataset comprised deeply sampled blood TCRbeta repertoires from subjects exposed to, actively infected with, or recovered from COVID-19. The repertoires were released in a freely available public database intended as a resource for research on the immune response to SARS-CoV-2. Samples were obtained from the ongoing ImmuneRACE study (first 160 participants) and from roughly 1,300 subjects provided by 6 global collaborators. The sample metadata nearly always contained a de-identified subject ID, COVID-19 status, age in years and sex. Where available, HLA class I and class II types were taken from metadata supplied by the sample provider and were not determined by assay-based typing. Overall study outcomes, separate from this receptor: How much clinical and demographic metadata was included differed by source and by participant, and the metadata was provided uncurated.

Compared with germline, V lacks 3 bases and J lacks 6 bases; bases without a gene match: 11. CDR1 and CDR2 (SGHAT, FQNNGV) derive from the germline V gene. Including cysteine and phenylalanine, the CDR3 has 16 amino acids. Left in the record is the CDR3 DNA by itself, 48 bases read in frame from the first base. Participants in the prospective study were aged roughly 18 to 100 years, lived in under 30 United States geographic areas, and enrolled through a virtual design. To assign participants to cohorts, the prospective study relied on clinical history that participants themselves reported in a screening survey and a study questionnaire. Each participant in the prospective study had whole blood, serum and a nasopharyngeal or oropharyngeal swab collected by mobile phlebotomists. Participants in the prospective study had the option to provide additional blood draws and questionnaires over an approximately 2-month period. Prospective study blood samples were shipped either frozen or at room temperature before DNA extraction.

TCRbeta CDR3 regions were amplified from genomic DNA using the immunoSEQ Assay, a bias-controlled multiplex PCR. The authors' analysis ran thus. Within the assay, amplification of reference gene primers was used to estimate how many nucleated cells each sample contained. To quantify the absolute abundance of each unique TCRbeta CDR3 rearrangement, sequence reads were collapsed and filtered. For each sample, productive Simpson clonality was calculated as the square root of Simpson's diversity index over productive rearrangements. This immuneACCESS table, as held by TCRdb, lists in-frame sequences with V and J called but not all clones. Of the missing ones, under half trace to an unresolved V gene in checked studies; the others have no known cause. V and J calls and clone size come straight from that table; D and trimming were deduced from the DNA. The sample has some 200,000 clones on record, 81% of them singletons. More than 8.5% of the sample belongs to the ten largest clones.

The sequencing input was PBMCs or T cells enriched from blood (not recorded which). The chain employs TRBV11-2 and TRBJ2-3, with 8 bases in between that match TRBD2. The clonotype was recovered from a woman aged 45 to 65 with acute COVID-19. The DNA sequence is given as TGTGCCAGCAGCTTTAGGGCGGGAGGTTCTAGGGATACGCAGTATTTT. This codes for CASSFRAGGSRDTQYF.